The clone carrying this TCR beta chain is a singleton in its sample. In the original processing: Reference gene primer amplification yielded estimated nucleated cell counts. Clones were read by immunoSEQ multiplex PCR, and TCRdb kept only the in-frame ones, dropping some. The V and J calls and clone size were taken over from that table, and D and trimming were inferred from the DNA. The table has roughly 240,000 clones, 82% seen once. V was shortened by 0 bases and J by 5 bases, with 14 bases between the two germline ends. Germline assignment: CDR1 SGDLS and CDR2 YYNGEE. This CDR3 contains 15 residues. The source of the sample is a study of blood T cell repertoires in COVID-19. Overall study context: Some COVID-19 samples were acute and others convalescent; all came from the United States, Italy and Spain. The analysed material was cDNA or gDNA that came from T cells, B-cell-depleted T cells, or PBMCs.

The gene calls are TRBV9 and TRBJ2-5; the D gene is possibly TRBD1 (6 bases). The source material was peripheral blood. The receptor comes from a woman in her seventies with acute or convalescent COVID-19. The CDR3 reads CASSVVVGAQETQYF. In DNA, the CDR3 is TGTGCCAGCAGCGTAGTAGTGGGGGCCCAGGAGACCCAGTACTTC.